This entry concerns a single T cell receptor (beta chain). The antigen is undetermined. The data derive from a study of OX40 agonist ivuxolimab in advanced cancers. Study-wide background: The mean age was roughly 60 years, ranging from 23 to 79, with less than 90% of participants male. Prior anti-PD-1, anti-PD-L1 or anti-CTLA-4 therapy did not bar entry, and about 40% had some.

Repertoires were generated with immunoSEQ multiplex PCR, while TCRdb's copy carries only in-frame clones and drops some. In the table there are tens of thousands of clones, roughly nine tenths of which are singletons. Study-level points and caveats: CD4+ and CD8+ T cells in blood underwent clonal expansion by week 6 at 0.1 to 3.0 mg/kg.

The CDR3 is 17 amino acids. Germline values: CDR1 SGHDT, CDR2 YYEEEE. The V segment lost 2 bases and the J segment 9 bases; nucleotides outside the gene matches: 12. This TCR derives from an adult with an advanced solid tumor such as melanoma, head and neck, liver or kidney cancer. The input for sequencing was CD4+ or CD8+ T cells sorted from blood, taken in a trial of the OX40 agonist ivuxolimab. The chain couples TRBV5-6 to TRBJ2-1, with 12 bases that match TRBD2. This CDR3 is CASSFLTLAGGRREQFF. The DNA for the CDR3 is TGTGCCAGCAGCTTTCTAACACTAGCGGGGGGCAGGCGTGAGCAGTTCTTC. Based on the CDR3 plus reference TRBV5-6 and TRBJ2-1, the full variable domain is DAGVTQSPTHLIKTRGQQVTLRCSPKSGHDTVSWYQQALGQGPQFIFQYYEEEERQRGNFPDRFSGHQFPNYSSELNVNALLLGDSALYLCASSFLTLAGGRREQFFGPGTRLTVL.